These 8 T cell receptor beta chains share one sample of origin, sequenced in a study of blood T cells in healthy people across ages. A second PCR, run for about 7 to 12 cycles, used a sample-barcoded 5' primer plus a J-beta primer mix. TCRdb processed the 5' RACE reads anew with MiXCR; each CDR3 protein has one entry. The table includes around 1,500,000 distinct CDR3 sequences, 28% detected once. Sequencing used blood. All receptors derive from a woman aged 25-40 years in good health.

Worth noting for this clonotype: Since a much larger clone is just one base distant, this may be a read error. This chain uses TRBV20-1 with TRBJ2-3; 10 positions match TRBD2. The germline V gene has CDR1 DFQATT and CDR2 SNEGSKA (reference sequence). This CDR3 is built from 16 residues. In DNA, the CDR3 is TGCCGTGCTAGAACTAGCGGGACGCGCTTCACAGATACGCAGTATTTT. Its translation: CRARTSGTRFTDTQYF.

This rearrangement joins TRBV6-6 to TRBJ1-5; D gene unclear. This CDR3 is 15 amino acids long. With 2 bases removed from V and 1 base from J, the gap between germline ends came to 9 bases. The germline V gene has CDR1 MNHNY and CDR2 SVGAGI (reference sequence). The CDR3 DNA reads TGTGCCAGCAGTTACCTACAGTCGAGCAATCAGCCCCAGCATTTT. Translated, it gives CASSYLQSSNQPQHF.

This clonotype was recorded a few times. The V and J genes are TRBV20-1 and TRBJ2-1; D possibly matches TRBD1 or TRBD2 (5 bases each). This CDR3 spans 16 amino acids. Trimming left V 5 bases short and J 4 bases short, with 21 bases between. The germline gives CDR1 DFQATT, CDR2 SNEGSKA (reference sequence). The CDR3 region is CSAEVPGRTLYNEQFF. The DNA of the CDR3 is TGCAGTGCTGAGGTCCCAGGGAGAACCCTATACAATGAGCAGTTCTTC.

For the CDR3, the DNA is TGCGCCAGCAGCCGGAACGGTGGAGATACGCAGTATTTT. Protein product: CASSRNGGDTQYF. The genes are TRBV5-1 and TRBJ2-3; D gene unclear. Trimming shortened V by 4 bases and J by 5 bases, and 11 bases separated the two germline ends. Per the germline V gene, CDR1 is SGHRS and CDR2 is YFSETQ. The CDR3 loop spans 13 amino acids.

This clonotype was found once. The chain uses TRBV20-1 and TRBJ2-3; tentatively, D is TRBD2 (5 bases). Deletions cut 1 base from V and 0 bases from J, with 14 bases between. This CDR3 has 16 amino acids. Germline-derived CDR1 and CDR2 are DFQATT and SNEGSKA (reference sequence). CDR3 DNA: TGCAGTGCTAGAGGTCGGAGGCCACCTAGCACAGATACGCAGTATTTT. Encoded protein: CSARGRRPPSTDTQYF.

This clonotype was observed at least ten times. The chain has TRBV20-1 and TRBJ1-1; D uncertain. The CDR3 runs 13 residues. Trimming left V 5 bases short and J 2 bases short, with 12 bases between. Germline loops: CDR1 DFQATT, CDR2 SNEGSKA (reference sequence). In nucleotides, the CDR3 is TGCAGTGCTCGGGTTCAGCTAAACACTGAAGCTTTCTTT. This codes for CSARVQLNTEAFF.

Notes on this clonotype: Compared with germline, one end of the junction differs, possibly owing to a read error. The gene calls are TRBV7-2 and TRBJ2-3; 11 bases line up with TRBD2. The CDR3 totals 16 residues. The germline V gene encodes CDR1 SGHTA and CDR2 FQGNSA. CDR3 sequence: CASSARLAGLADTLYF. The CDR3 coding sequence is TGTGCCAGCAGCGCCCGACTAGCGGGGCTCGCAGATACGCTGTATTTT. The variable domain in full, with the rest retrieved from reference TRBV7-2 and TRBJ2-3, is GAGVSQSPSNKVTEKGKDVELRCDPISGHTALYWYRQSLGQGLEFLIYFQGNSAPDKSGLPSDRFSAERTGGSVSTLTIQRTQQEDSAVYLCASSARLAGLADTLYFGPGTRLTVL.

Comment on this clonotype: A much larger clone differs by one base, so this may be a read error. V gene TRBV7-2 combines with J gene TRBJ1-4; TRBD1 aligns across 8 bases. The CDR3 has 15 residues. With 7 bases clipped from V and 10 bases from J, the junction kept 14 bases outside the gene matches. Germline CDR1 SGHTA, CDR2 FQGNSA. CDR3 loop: CASNYETGALGKLFF. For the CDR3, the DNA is TGTGCCAGCAACTACGAGACAGGGGCCCTCGGAAAACTGTTTTTT.